Presented here are 27 T cell receptor beta chains from one specimen sequenced in a study of T cell changes during pregnancy in multiple sclerosis. Measured with immunoSEQ multiplex PCR; TCRdb has only the in-frame clones, and not every one. The sample holds approximately 93,000 clones, around 93% seen once. This material consisted of peripheral blood, taken in the first trimester of pregnancy. The receptors come from a female donor in good health, enrolled as a control in a pregnancy study.

V and J are TRBV19 and TRBJ2-3; D unresolved. Trimming cost V 1 base and J 4 bases, with 9 bases left between them. Germline CDR1 reads LNHDA; CDR2 reads SQIVND (reference sequence). This CDR3 spans 14 amino acids. The CDR3 here is CASSIGHPADTQYF. The CDR3 DNA is TGTGCCAGTAGTATAGGACACCCCGCAGATACGCAGTATTTT.

For the CDR3, the DNA is TGTGCCACCGCGACAGGCCTGAATGAAAAACTGTTTTTT. As protein: CATATGLNEKLFF. The rearrangement joins TRBV6-1 to TRBJ1-4, with TRBD1 as a possible D gene (6 bases). V lost 10 bases, J lost 5 bases, and 14 bases lay in between. There are 13 residues in the CDR3. Germline CDR1 is MNHNS and CDR2 is SASEGT.

V usage is TRBV7-2 and J usage is TRBJ2-7; D perhaps matches TRBD2 (7 bases). The CDR3 extends over 15 amino acids. V lost 5 bases and J 2 bases, leaving 16 bases between the germline ends. The germline CDR1 and CDR2 sequences are SGHTA and FQGNSA. CDR3: CASSPGGGPAYEQYF. CDR3 nucleotides: TGTGCCAGCAGCCCGGGCGGGGGCCCAGCCTACGAGCAGTACTTC.

The J gene is TRBJ1-2, the V gene TRBV19, with 8 bases lining up with TRBD1. Per the germline V gene, CDR1 is LNHDA and CDR2 is SQIVND (reference sequence). Unmatched junction bases numbered 11, after V lost 8 bases and J lost 3 bases. The CDR3 is 15 amino acids. The CDR3 region is CASGGQDPFDYGYTF. In DNA, the CDR3 is TGTGCCAGTGGGGGACAGGACCCTTTTGACTATGGCTACACCTTC.

This chain links TRBV7-6 with TRBJ1-2; unclear D gene. The CDR3 totals 13 residues. V dropped 5 bases and J dropped 6 bases, with 13 bases sitting between them. The germline V gene has CDR1 SGHVS and CDR2 FNYEAQ. The CDR3 sequence: CASSPREGDGYTF. The DNA for the CDR3 is TGTGCCAGCAGCCCGAGGGAGGGCGATGGCTACACCTTC.

This chain links TRBV6-5 with TRBJ1-2; the D is unclear. This CDR3 has 15 amino acids. Between the trimmed V and J ends, which lost 4 bases and 1 base, there was a span of 13 bases. CDR1 is MNHEY, CDR2 SVGAGI, per germline. CDR3 loop: CASSFRPTSNYGYTF. CDR3 coding DNA: TGTGCCAGCAGTTTCCGTCCGACAAGTAACTATGGCTACACCTTC.

This chain links TRBV7-2 with TRBJ1-2; TRBD1 matches at 7 bases. There are 15 residues in the CDR3. Germline V CDR1 and CDR2: SGHTA, FQGNSA. V dropped 5 bases and J dropped 2; count of bases not matched to a gene: 8. The CDR3: CASSPGQRTNYGYTF. Here the CDR3 DNA reads TGTGCCAGCAGCCCGGGACAGCGGACCAACTATGGCTACACCTTC.

The gene calls are TRBV19 and TRBJ2-1, with a possible D match to TRBD2 (5 bases). V shed 2 bases and J shed 4 bases, with 12 bases lying between them. Germline loops: CDR1 LNHDA, CDR2 SQIVND (reference sequence). This CDR3 comprises 15 residues. Here the CDR3 reads CASSIKRARYNEQFF. The DNA of the CDR3 is TGTGCCAGTAGTATAAAGAGGGCGAGATACAATGAGCAGTTCTTC.

This chain connects TRBV7-6 to TRBJ1-5; the match to TRBD1 covers 8 bases. The CDR3 sequence is 15 residues long. Germline V lookup: CDR1 SGHVS, CDR2 FNYEAQ. J lost 4 bases, V lost 4 bases, and 6 bases had no gene match. CDR3 loop: CASSSTGARNQPQHF. CDR3 coding DNA: TGTGCCAGCAGCTCGACAGGGGCGAGAAATCAGCCCCAGCATTTT. Variable domain in full (rest from reference TRBV7-6 and TRBJ1-5): GAGVSQSPRYKVTKRGQDVALRCDPISGHVSLYWYRQALGQGPEFLTYFNYEAQQDKSGLPNDRFSAERPEGSISTLTIQRTEQRDSAMYRCASSSTGARNQPQHFGDGTRLSIL.

This clone has at least ten counts. J is TRBJ1-2 and V is TRBV2, with 10 positions matching TRBD1. V lost 0 bases to trimming and J lost 4 bases; unmatched junction nucleotides: 5. In germline, CDR1 is SNHLY, CDR2 FYNNEI. The CDR3 is 16 residues long. The CDR3 here is CASSEALRDRGYGYTF. The CDR3 coding sequence is TGTGCCAGCAGTGAAGCCCTCCGGGACAGGGGCTATGGCTACACCTTC.

V and J are TRBV5-6 and TRBJ1-1; D ambiguous. The CDR3 sequence is 11 residues long. The germline V and J ends were trimmed by 2 bases and 6 bases, with 5 bases remaining between them. Germline CDR1 SGHDT, CDR2 YYEEEE. This CDR3 is CASSFESEAFF. CDR3 sequence (DNA): TGTGCCAGCAGCTTCGAGTCTGAAGCTTTCTTT. The whole variable domain, remainder taken from reference TRBV5-6 and TRBJ1-1, is DAGVTQSPTHLIKTRGQQVTLRCSPKSGHDTVSWYQQALGQGPQFIFQYYEEEERQRGNFPDRFSGHQFPNYSSELNVNALLLGDSALYLCASSFESEAFFGQGTRLTVV.

J is TRBJ1-1 and V is TRBV27; D is unclear. Germline-derived CDR1 and CDR2 are MNHEY and SMNVEV (reference sequence). This CDR3 comprises 13 residues. Trimming took off 2 bases at V and 5 bases at J, with 9 bases between the two ends. The DNA for the CDR3 is TGTGCCAGCAGTTTAACAGAAGTAACTGAAGCTTTCTTT. Translating it yields CASSLTEVTEAFF.

The chain links TRBV19 to TRBJ1-5; the D is unclear. V gave up 10 bases and J gave up 0 bases, with 13 bases separating them. This CDR3 has 14 amino acids. Germline CDR1 reads LNHDA; CDR2 reads SQIVND (reference sequence). The CDR3 DNA reads as TGTGCCACCCAAAGACTTAATAGCAATCAGCCCCAGCATTTT. Protein product: CATQRLNSNQPQHF.

The chain joins TRBV30 to TRBJ1-5, with 7 bases aligning to TRBD1. V dropped 3 bases and J dropped 6; count of bases not matched to a gene: 5. Germline assignment: CDR1 GTSNPN and CDR2 SVGIG (reference sequence). The CDR3 has 13 residues. CDR3 residues: CAWSEQGTQPQHF. As DNA, the CDR3 is TGTGCCTGGAGCGAACAGGGGACTCAGCCCCAGCATTTT.

The chain joins TRBV9 to TRBJ2-1, with 7 bases aligning to TRBD1. V dropped 0 bases and J dropped 2; count of bases not matched to a gene: 5. This CDR3 has 16 residues. Germline V gives CDR1 SGDLS, CDR2 YYNGEE. The CDR3 spells CASSVGGGFPYNEQFF. Here the CDR3 DNA reads TGTGCCAGCAGCGTAGGAGGGGGCTTTCCCTACAATGAGCAGTTCTTC.

The sample holds one count of this clone. This chain uses TRBV28 with TRBJ1-2; perhaps TRBD1 as D (5 bases). Germline CDR1 is MDHEN and CDR2 is SYDVKM. The CDR3 sequence is 15 residues long. The ends were cut back, 6 bases at V and 4 bases at J, with 18 bases in the middle. CDR3 nucleotides: TGTGCCAGCAGCCTGGGAGGGGCCCAACCCTATGGCTACACCTTC. This encodes CASSLGGAQPYGYTF.

This chain uses TRBV28 with TRBJ1-3; D is possibly TRBD1 (6 bases). CDR1 is MDHEN, CDR2 SYDVKM, per germline. V gave up 1 base and J gave up 0 bases, with 16 bases separating them. The CDR3 extends over 18 amino acids. DNA of the CDR3: TGTGCCAGCAGTTTATCTTCAGCAGGGGATAGCTCTGGAAACACCATATATTTT. Translating gives CASSLSSAGDSSGNTIYF. The full variable domain, with the rest looked up from reference TRBV28 and TRBJ1-3, is DVKVTQSSRYLVKRTGEKVFLECVQDMDHENMFWYRQDPGLGLRLIYFSYDVKMKEKGDIPEGYSVSREKKERFSLILESASTNQTSMYLCASSLSSAGDSSGNTIYFGEGSWLTVV.

The chain joins TRBV28 to TRBJ2-5; 8 bases agree with TRBD1. This CDR3 comprises 16 residues. With V trimmed by 7 bases and J by 5 bases, 15 bases remained unmatched. The V gene's germline CDR1 is MDHEN and CDR2 SYDVKM. Written as DNA, the CDR3 is TGTGCCAGCATGAGGACAGGGAAAGGTGTGTGGGAGACCCAGTACTTC. As protein: CASMRTGKGVWETQYF.

V gene TRBV6-5 combines with J gene TRBJ2-7; 7 bases fit TRBD1. CDR3 length equals 11 residues. The V gene's germline CDR1 is MNHEY and CDR2 SVGAGI. The junction had 0 bases not matched to a gene; V was cut back by 4 bases and J by 6 bases. CDR3 coding DNA: TGTGCCAGCAGTTCAGGGGGCGAGCAGTACTTC. This codes for CASSSGGEQYF.

The chain joins TRBV11-2 to TRBJ1-1; tentative D call: TRBD1 (6 bases). Germline CDR1 SGHAT, CDR2 FQNNGV. The CDR3 runs to 14 residues. Trimming removed 0 bases at V and 11 bases at J, with 16 bases between. The CDR3 spells CASSLDPQGFPAFF. Written as DNA, the CDR3 is TGTGCCAGCAGCTTAGACCCCCAGGGGTTTCCTGCTTTCTTT. Filled out from reference TRBV11-2 and TRBJ1-1, the complete variable domain reads EAGVAQSPRYKIIEKRQSVAFWCNPISGHATLYWYQQILGQGPKLLIQFQNNGVVDDSQLPKDRFSAERLKGVDSTLKIQPAKLEDSAVYLCASSLDPQGFPAFFGQGTRLTVV.

This rearrangement joins TRBV4-3 to TRBJ1-2; tentative D call: TRBD1 (5 bases). V was shortened by 0 bases and J by 6 bases, with 14 bases between the two germline ends. CDR3 length: 15 residues. Germline values: CDR1 LGHNA, CDR2 YSLEER. CDR3 residues: CASSQDPQGRDGYTF. CDR3 nucleotide sequence: TGCGCCAGCAGCCAAGATCCCCAGGGAAGGGATGGCTACACCTTC.

This sequence joins TRBV6-6 and TRBJ2-7; 9 bases align to TRBD2. The CDR3 covers 14 residues. The J segment lost 6 bases and the V segment lost 6 bases, leaving 9 bases of the junction unmatched. Per germline, CDR1 MNHNY and CDR2 SVGAGI (reference sequence). As DNA, the CDR3 is TGTGCCAGCAGGCCCGCGGGGGGGCTCGGCGAGCAGTACTTC. Protein product: CASRPAGGLGEQYF.

The chain recombines TRBV19 with TRBJ1-1; 8 bases align to TRBD1. The CDR3 totals 17 residues. V lost 5 bases to trimming and J lost 0 bases; unmatched junction nucleotides: 11. Germline CDR1 and CDR2: LNHDA and SQIVND (reference sequence). Written as DNA, the CDR3 is TGTGCCAGTAGTGCCCGGGACAGGCTTTTGTTGAACACTGAAGCTTTCTTT. Encoded protein: CASSARDRLLLNTEAFF. Based on the CDR3 plus reference TRBV19 and TRBJ1-1, the full variable domain is DGGITQSPKYLFRKEGQNVTLSCEQNLNHDAMYWYRQDPGQGLRLIYYSQIVNDFQKGDIAEGYSVSREKKESFPLTVTSAQKNPTAFYLCASSARDRLLLNTEAFFGQGTRLTVV.

The genes are TRBV7-2 and TRBJ1-5, with TRBD1 matching over 8 bases. CDR3 length: 14 amino acids. Trimming cost V 5 bases and J 9 bases; bases outside gene matches: 9. The germline gives CDR1 SGHTA, CDR2 FQGNSA. The CDR3 sequence: CASSRTGRLAPQHF. CDR3 sequence (DNA): TGTGCCAGCAGCCGGACAGGGCGGTTGGCGCCCCAGCATTTT. Full variable domain (missing parts from reference TRBV7-2 and TRBJ1-5): GAGVSQSPSNKVTEKGKDVELRCDPISGHTALYWYRQSLGQGLEFLIYFQGNSAPDKSGLPSDRFSAERTGGSVSTLTIQRTQQEDSAVYLCASSRTGRLAPQHFGDGTRLSIL.

This clone has a single count. CDR3 DNA sequence: TGCGCCAGCAGCCAAGCGGTAGGCGGGTACGAGCAGTACTTC. Its translation: CASSQAVGGYEQYF. V and J are TRBV4-3 and TRBJ2-7, with a tentative D call TRBD2 (5 bases). CDR3 length: 14 amino acids. The germline V gene has CDR1 LGHNA and CDR2 YSLEER. The V end lost 1 base, the J end lost 4 bases, and 11 bases lay between the germline ends.

This chain connects TRBV28 to TRBJ1-2; TRBD1 matches 7 bases. The CDR3 has 16 residues. Trimming cost V 2 bases and J 8 bases; bases outside gene matches: 14. Germline lookup yields CDR1 MDHEN and CDR2 SYDVKM. The CDR3: CASSLLDARQGDGYTF. CDR3 bases: TGTGCCAGCAGTTTACTCGATGCGAGACAGGGAGACGGCTACACCTTC.

The rearrangement links TRBV9 to TRBJ2-4; D might be TRBD2 (5 bases). This CDR3 spans 16 amino acids. CDR1 and CDR2 from the germline V gene are SGDLS and YYNGEE. V was pared by 0 bases and J by 2 bases, with 12 bases between. DNA of the CDR3: TGTGCCAGCAGCGTAGTGGGATTCGGGACCAAAAACATTCAGTACTTC. Its protein is CASSVVGFGTKNIQYF.